The 23 T cell receptor beta chains presented below share a single source sample, sequenced in a study of T cells in women clearing cervical HPV infection. Produced via immunoSEQ multiplex PCR; TCRdb's table is partial and in-frame only. Its table records approximately 30,000 clones. The source material was blood buffy coat. These receptors came from a woman aged 18 to 75 with a cervical HPV16 infection that either progressed to CIN3+ or cleared (not recorded which).

As to this clone: From the germline J gene comes the end of the CDR3, since the read stops 3 residues before it. The chain employs TRBV12-5 and TRBJ1-5; 8 bases line up with TRBD1. Germline CDR1 is LGHNT and CDR2 is FRNRAP. V lost 1 base to trimming and J lost 2 bases; unmatched junction nucleotides: 13. This CDR3 has 19 residues. CDR3 bases read: TGTGCTAGTGGTTTGGGAACCAGACAGGGGCGAGGCGGCAATCAGCCC. This sequence encodes CASGLGTRQGRGGNQP. In full, the CDR3 is CASGLGTRQGRGGNQPQHF.

For this clone: The read comes to an end 3 residues before the CDR3 does, leaving the germline J gene to fill in the end. The chain links TRBV20-1 to TRBJ2-5; TRBD2 agrees at 7 bases. Germline CDR1 DFQATT, CDR2 SNEGSKA (reference sequence). The CDR3 sequence is 13 residues long. Losses at the gene ends were 5 bases for V and 2 bases for J; bases not matched to a gene: 5. The CDR3 loop reads CSAQTSPQETQYF. CDR3 bases read: TGCAGTGCTCAGACTAGCCCTCAAGAGACC.

A note on this clone: Coverage ceases 3 residues before the CDR3 finishes, and the germline J gene fills in the end. This rearrangement joins TRBV5-1 to TRBJ1-5, with TRBD1 matching 7 bases. Looked up from germline, CDR1 is SGHRS and CDR2 is YFSETQ. CDR3 length: 15 residues. J was trimmed by 4 bases and V by 1 base; bases with no gene match: 5. Partial CDR3 DNA: TGCGCCAGCAGCTTGCGACAGGGAAATAATCAGCCC. Translation gives CASSLRQGNNQP. From start to end, the CDR3 is CASSLRQGNNQPQHF.

With regard to this clone: The read gets to within 3 residues of the CDR3 end, and the germline J gene fills in the rest. The J gene is TRBJ1-1, the V gene TRBV27; 7 bases match TRBD1. CDR1 and CDR2 from the germline V gene are MNHEY and SMNVEV (reference sequence). The V segment lost 7 bases and the J segment 1 base; nucleotides outside the gene matches: 6. The CDR3 runs to 14 residues. CDR3 DNA, as far as it was read: TGTGCCAGCAAGAGGGGGCACGGGAACACTGAA. This sequence encodes CASKRGHGNTE. In full, the CDR3 is CASKRGHGNTEAFF.

On this clone: The read is 3 residues too short to cover the CDR3 end, so that end is filled in from the germline J gene. The rearrangement uses TRBV6-1 and TRBJ2-7; TRBD2 matches at 10 bases. CDR3 length equals 15 residues. Per germline, CDR1 MNHNS and CDR2 SASEGT. V was pared by 2 bases and J by 2 bases, with 3 bases of the junction left unmatched. The CDR3 loop is CASSEILAGAYEQYF. The covered CDR3 bases are TGTGCCAGCAGTGAAATTCTAGCGGGGGCCTACGAG.

As concerns this clone: The CDR3 end lies 3 residues beyond the end of the read and is filled in from the germline J gene. This chain connects TRBV7-3 to TRBJ2-3, with TRBD2 matching 10 bases. Trimming took 8 bases from V and 7 from J; bases not matched to a gene: 15. Germline V gene data show CDR1 as SGHTA and CDR2 as FQGTGA. The CDR3 sequence is 16 residues long. CDR3 loop: CASANGAGGTSHTQYF. The CDR3 DNA, read in part, is TGTGCCAGCGCTAATGGAGCGGGGGGGACGTCCCATACG.

Comments on this clone: The read ends 3 residues before the CDR3 terminus; that terminus is restored from the germline J gene. This chain links TRBV5-1 with TRBJ2-7; 7 nucleotides match TRBD1. Germline CDR1 SGHRS, CDR2 YFSETQ. CDR3 length: 13 residues. With 4 bases clipped from V and 4 bases from J, the junction kept 5 bases outside the gene matches. The CDR3 is CASSTGTAYEQYF. The DNA read from the CDR3 is TGCGCCAGCAGCACCGGGACAGCTTACGAG.

Details on this clone: Germline is not matched at one junction end, which may reflect a read error. The CDR3 goes on 3 residues after the read ends, and that part is filled in from the germline J gene. Other DNA sequences in the same sample also yield this CDR3. The chain links TRBV18 to TRBJ2-7; tentative D call: TRBD1 (7 bases). The germline gives CDR1 KGHSH, CDR2 LQKENI. This CDR3 spans 14 amino acids. CDR3 DNA, as far as it was read: TGTGCCAGCTCCCCACGGCAGGGGGGCTACGAG. Translation gives CASSPRQGGYE. The full CDR3 protein reads CASSPRQGGYEQYF.

Measured by frequency, this clone is medium-sized. With the read ending 3 residues before the CDR3 end, the germline J gene is used to fill in that end. The genes are TRBV12-3 or TRBV12-4 and TRBJ2-2, with D unresolved. V lost 3 bases to trimming and J lost 2 bases, with 10 bases between them. The length of the CDR3 is 15 residues. CDR3 sequence reads: CASSFSQVNTGELFF. The part of the CDR3 DNA that was read is TGTGCCAGCAGTTTTTCCCAGGTCAACACCGGGGAG.

Notes on this clone: The CDR3 end lies 3 residues beyond the end of the read and is filled in from the germline J gene. This chain joins TRBV5-4 and TRBJ2-7, with D hard to call. This CDR3 spans 12 amino acids. Germline-derived CDR1 and CDR2 are SGHNT and YYREEE (reference sequence). With 0 bases removed from V and 3 bases from J, the gap between germline ends came to 4 bases. The CDR3 bases that were read are TGTGCCAGCAGCTTGGACTACTACGAG. Protein product: CASSLDYYE. The complete CDR3 reads CASSLDYYEQYF.

Comments on this clone: The read ends 3 residues early relative to the CDR3; the germline J gene fills the gap. The J gene is TRBJ1-2, the V gene TRBV4-2, with 9 bases that match TRBD1. Germline values: CDR1 LGHNA, CDR2 YNFKEQ. V lost 4 bases to trimming and J lost 3 bases; unmatched junction nucleotides: 18. CDR3 length equals 19 residues. CDR3 sequence reads: CASSPIWRDRVRSDYGYTF. The covered CDR3 bases are TGTGCCAGCAGCCCAATTTGGAGGGACAGGGTTCGTTCGGACTATGGC.

CDR3 DNA (partial): TGTGCCAGCGGGGACACGCAATCCACAGATACC. This sequence encodes CASGDTQSTDT. The entire CDR3 protein is CASGDTQSTDTYTF. The chain carries TRBV7-9 and TRBJ1-2; the D gene is possibly TRBD1 (6 bases). The CDR3 end lies 3 residues beyond the end of the read and is filled in from the germline J gene. The CDR3 is made up of 14 amino acids. Germline CDR1 SEHNR, CDR2 FQNEAQ (reference sequence).

Notes on this clone: The read ends 3 residues before the CDR3 terminus; that terminus is restored from the germline J gene. The V gene is TRBV19, the J gene TRBJ2-3, with D maybe TRBD1 (6 bases). CDR3 length equals 16 residues. V was clipped by 6 bases and J by 1 base, with 17 bases between them. Per the germline V gene, CDR1 is LNHDA and CDR2 is SQIVND (reference sequence). The CDR3 protein is CASSLRGVLGTDTQYF. Incomplete CDR3 DNA: TGTGCCAGTAGCCTCAGGGGTGTGTTGGGCACAGATACG.

Note on this clone: The read ends 3 residues before the CDR3 terminus; that terminus is restored from the germline J gene. The V call is TRBV7-9, the J call TRBJ1-2, with D possibly matching TRBD1 (6 bases). With 4 bases removed from V and 7 bases from J, the gap between germline ends came to 19 bases. CDR3 length equals 15 residues. Looked up from germline, CDR1 is SEHNR and CDR2 is FQNEAQ (reference sequence). CDR3 region: CASSSRRSRGSGYTF. CDR3 DNA (partial): TGTGCCAGCAGCTCAAGACGGTCCAGGGGAAGTGGC.

Points on this clone: The read ends 3 residues early relative to the CDR3; the germline J gene fills the gap. V usage is TRBV5-8 and J usage is TRBJ1-1; tentatively, D is TRBD1 (6 bases). This CDR3 comprises 13 residues. Germline V gives CDR1 SGHTS, CDR2 YDEGEE. The covered CDR3 bases are TGTGCCAGCAGCTTTTCCGGACAGATAGAA. Amino acids: CASSFSGQIE. The complete CDR3 reads CASSFSGQIEAFF.

In the case of this clone: Coverage ceases 3 residues before the CDR3 finishes, and the germline J gene fills in the end. V and J are TRBV7-9 and TRBJ1-1; D unclear. CDR1 and CDR2 from the germline V gene are SEHNR and FQNEAQ (reference sequence). The CDR3 loop spans 12 amino acids. The part of the CDR3 DNA that was read is TGTGCCAGCAGCTTAGCGGGCCCCAAA. Translated, it gives CASSLAGPK. From start to end, the CDR3 is CASSLAGPKAFF.

Concerning this clone: The read ends 3 residues shy of where the CDR3 ends; the end is completed using the germline J gene. V usage is TRBV10-3 and J usage is TRBJ1-4; possible D gene TRBD1, 5 bases. The germline V gene encodes CDR1 ENHRY and CDR2 SYGVKD. CDR3 length: 15 amino acids. This chain's CDR3 is CAISEEGSYNSPLFF. CDR3 DNA, as far as it was read: TGTGCCATCAGTGAGGAGGGGTCCTATAATTCACCA.

Remarks on this clone: The read ends 3 residues shy of where the CDR3 ends; the end is completed using the germline J gene. V gene TRBV20-1 combines with J gene TRBJ2-2; 9 bases agree with TRBD1. Per the germline V gene, CDR1 is DFQATT and CDR2 is SNEGSKA (reference sequence). The CDR3 sequence is 18 residues long. CDR3 DNA (partial): TGCAGTGCTAGATTAGTACAGGGGGCCAGAAGCTATAATTCACCG. Protein: CSARLVQGARSYNSP. The whole CDR3 region reads CSARLVQGARSYNSPLFF.

About this clone: Coverage ceases 3 residues before the CDR3 finishes, and the germline J gene fills in the end. This chain connects TRBV2 to TRBJ2-1; possible D gene TRBD2, 7 bases. The germline V gene encodes CDR1 SNHLY and CDR2 FYNNEI. Trimming took 6 bases from V and 7 from J, leaving 16 bases between them. The CDR3 extends over 14 amino acids. The CDR3 protein is CASRRGPAGNEQFF. Partial CDR3 DNA: TGTGCCAGCAGGCGGGGGCCGGCGGGAAATGAG.

As to this clone: The germline gene is not matched at one end of the junction; a read error may be the cause. The CDR3 loop is CASSPGTLETQYF. CDR3 DNA (partial): TGTGCTAGCAGCCCGGGGACTTTAGAGACC. This chain uses TRBV7-7 with TRBJ2-5; TRBD2 might be the D (6 bases). The read gets to within 3 residues of the CDR3 end, and the germline J gene fills in the rest. The germline V gene has CDR1 SSHAT and CDR2 FNYEAQ (reference sequence). The CDR3 runs 13 residues.

In regard to this clone: Sequencing ends 3 residues short of the CDR3 end; the germline J gene provides the rest. The chain has TRBV29-1 and TRBJ2-1; 8 nucleotides align to TRBD2. The CDR3 has 14 amino acids. Looked up from germline, CDR1 is SQVTM and CDR2 is ANQGSEA. Unmatched junction bases numbered 9, after V lost 7 bases and J lost 4 bases. CDR3 bases read: TGCAGCGCTGACCCAGCGGGGGTATACAATGAG. Translating gives CSADPAGVYNE. The CDR3 reads in full as CSADPAGVYNEQFF.

Notes on this clone: The sequence runs out 3 residues before the end of the CDR3; the remainder is reconstructed from the germline J gene. This rearrangement joins TRBV5-1 to TRBJ2-1; TRBD2 matches 13 bases. The germline gives CDR1 SGHRS, CDR2 YFSETQ. The CDR3 is 15 residues long. V shed 2 bases, J shed 8 bases, and the junction held 4 bases outside the gene matches. This chain's CDR3 is CASSLTSGGAHEQFF. CDR3 bases read: TGCGCCAGCAGCTTAACTAGCGGGGGGGCACATGAG.

Notes on this clone: The sequenced fragment ends 3 residues before the CDR3 boundary, so the rest is inferred from the germline J gene. The genes are TRBV20-1 and TRBJ1-4; D is unclear. The CDR3 covers 13 residues. Germline V gene data show CDR1 as DFQATT and CDR2 as SNEGSKA (reference sequence). Trimming took off 8 bases at V and 3 bases at J, with 13 bases between the two ends. Incomplete CDR3 DNA: TGCAGTTCAATCGTCCAGGCTAATGAAAAA. Its translation is CSSIVQANEK. The whole CDR3 region reads CSSIVQANEKLFF.